This is a list of T cell receptor beta chains from one sample in a study of blood T cell repertoires in COVID-19. The assay was immunoSEQ multiplex PCR, and TCRdb's table has in-frame clones only and misses some. Found here are fewer than 90,000 clones, around 75% of them singletons; the top ten hold 3.5% to 4.5%. Material: peripheral blood. The receptors stem from a woman in her forties or fifties with acute or convalescent COVID-19. CDR3s include the opening cysteine and the closing phenylalanine or tryptophan. Each record gives: V gene, D gene, clone size, J gene, CDR3 protein, CDR3 DNA. D genes are given only for firm matches. Clone size is not always given. Where it is, it says once, few, many or a class for expanded clones.

V: TRBV3-1/TRBV3-2
D: NA
size: NA
J: TRBJ2-2
CDR3: CASSQFLGVNTGELFF
DNA: TGTGCCAGCAGCCAATTTCTAGGGGTAAACACCGGGGAGCTGTTTTTT

V: TRBV6-1
D: NA
size: NA
J: TRBJ2-7
CDR3: CASSESIGAWQF
DNA: TGTGCCAGCAGTGAATCCATTGGGGCCTGGCAGTTC

V: TRBV11-2
D: NA
size: NA
J: TRBJ1-1
CDR3: CASSLERSSTEAFF
DNA: TGTGCCAGCAGCTTAGAAAGGTCTAGCACTGAAGCTTTCTTT

V: TRBV19
D: TRBD1
size: few
J: TRBJ1-5
CDR3: CASSSRTGPNSNQPQHF
DNA: TGTGCCAGTAGTAGCCGGACAGGGCCGAATAGCAATCAGCCCCAGCATTTT

V: TRBV19
D: TRBD1
size: NA
J: TRBJ1-2
CDR3: CASSLGQGYYGYTF
DNA: TGTGCCAGTAGTCTCGGACAGGGCTACTATGGCTACACCTTC

V: TRBV28
D: TRBD1
size: NA
J: TRBJ1-5
CDR3: CASSPPGQRNQPQHF
DNA: TGTGCCAGCAGTCCTCCGGGACAGCGCAATCAGCCCCAGCATTTT

V: TRBV19
D: TRBD1
size: NA
J: TRBJ2-7
CDR3: CASSYDYRGNSYEQYF
DNA: TGTGCCAGTAGTTACGACTACAGGGGCAATAGCTACGAGCAGTACTTC

V: TRBV6-5
D: NA
size: NA
J: TRBJ2-5
CDR3: CASRQGFKETQYF
DNA: TGTGCCAGCAGACAGGGTTTTAAAGAGACCCAGTACTTC

V: TRBV5-6
D: NA
size: NA
J: TRBJ1-5
CDR3: CASSLGGGASNQPQHF
DNA: TGTGCCAGCAGCTTGGGTGGGGGCGCAAGCAATCAGCCCCAGCATTTT

V: TRBV27
D: NA
size: few
J: TRBJ2-3
CDR3: CASRLETGPTDTQYF
DNA: TGTGCCAGCCGCCTAGAGACAGGCCCCACAGATACGCAGTATTTT

V: TRBV10-3
D: TRBD1
size: NA
J: TRBJ1-4
CDR3: CAISDTQGVGEKLFF
DNA: TGTGCCATCAGCGACACACAGGGGGTCGGTGAAAAACTGTTTTTT

V: TRBV2
D: NA
size: once
J: TRBJ1-4
CDR3: CASSESTYTNEKLFF
DNA: TGTGCCAGCAGTGAATCGACATATACTAATGAAAAACTGTTTTTT

V: TRBV18
D: NA
size: once
J: TRBJ1-1
CDR3: CASSTGRDTEAFF
DNA: TGTGCCAGCTCAACAGGGAGGGACACTGAAGCTTTCTTT

V: TRBV5-6
D: TRBD1
size: once
J: TRBJ1-2
CDR3: CASSLGQGVRGYTF
DNA: TGTGCCAGCAGCTTGGGGCAGGGGGTTAGAGGCTACACCTTC

V: TRBV28
D: TRBD1
size: NA
J: TRBJ1-2
CDR3: CASSLRQGSYGYTF
DNA: TGTGCCAGCAGTTTAAGACAGGGTAGCTATGGCTACACCTTC

V: TRBV28
D: NA
size: NA
J: TRBJ1-2
CDR3: CASEQSTNYGYTF
DNA: TGTGCCAGCGAACAGAGTACCAACTATGGCTACACCTTC

V: TRBV5-1
D: NA
size: NA
J: TRBJ2-5
CDR3: CASSPDRGETQYF
DNA: TGCGCCAGCAGTCCTGATCGAGGAGAGACCCAGTACTTC

V: TRBV10-3
D: TRBD2
size: NA
J: TRBJ2-5
CDR3: CAISEGLAGGRETQYF
DNA: TGTGCCATCAGTGAAGGACTAGCGGGGGGGCGGGAGACCCAGTACTTC

V: TRBV5-1
D: TRBD1
size: NA
J: TRBJ2-7
CDR3: CASSYENWDRGFYEQYF
DNA: TGCGCCAGCAGCTACGAGAACTGGGACAGGGGATTCTACGAGCAGTACTTC

V: TRBV7-9
D: NA
size: few
J: TRBJ1-1
CDR3: CASSLGGIRTEAFF
DNA: TGTGCCAGCAGCTTAGGAGGGATTAGGACTGAAGCTTTCTTT

V: TRBV7-9
D: TRBD1
size: few
J: TRBJ1-5
CDR3: CASSPIDREYSNQPQHF
DNA: TGTGCCAGCAGCCCGATCGACAGGGAATATAGCAATCAGCCCCAGCATTTT

V: TRBV15
D: TRBD2
size: NA
J: TRBJ2-5
CDR3: CATSRDFSGGETQYF
DNA: TGTGCCACCAGCAGAGATTTTAGCGGGGGAGAGACCCAGTACTTC

V: TRBV28
D: TRBD1
size: NA
J: TRBJ2-3
CDR3: CASSSGQGITDTQYF
DNA: TGTGCCAGCAGTTCCGGACAGGGAATCACAGATACGCAGTATTTT

V: TRBV3-1/TRBV3-2
D: NA
size: NA
J: TRBJ2-3
CDR3: CASSQGRRASTDTQYF
DNA: TGTGCCAGCAGCCAAGGTCGCAGGGCTAGCACAGATACGCAGTATTTT

V: TRBV10-3
D: TRBD2
size: NA
J: TRBJ2-5
CDR3: CAISDSRTSRGETQYF
DNA: TGTGCCATCAGTGATTCACGGACTAGCCGGGGAGAGACCCAGTACTTC

V: TRBV9
D: NA
size: NA
J: TRBJ2-5
CDR3: CASSGSGMETQYF
DNA: TGTGCCAGCAGCGGATCAGGGATGGAGACCCAGTACTTC

V: TRBV25-1
D: NA
size: NA
J: TRBJ1-2
CDR3: CASSAGGSYGYTF
DNA: TGTGCCAGCAGTGCTGGAGGGTCCTATGGCTACACCTTC

V: TRBV5-1
D: NA
size: few
J: TRBJ1-1
CDR3: CASSSDILNTEAFF
DNA: TGCGCCAGCAGCTCGGACATCTTGAACACTGAAGCTTTCTTT

V: TRBV6-2/TRBV6-3
D: NA
size: NA
J: TRBJ2-1
CDR3: CASSSGGQYNEQFF
DNA: TGTGCCAGCAGTTCTGGGGGACAATACAATGAGCAGTTCTTC

V: TRBV28
D: NA
size: once
J: TRBJ2-7
CDR3: CASSTDREQYF
DNA: TGTGCCAGCAGTACCGACAGGGAGCAGTACTTC

V: TRBV7-3
D: NA
size: NA
J: TRBJ2-3
CDR3: CASSALLTDTQYF
DNA: TGTGCCAGCAGCGCGTTACTCACAGATACGCAGTATTTT

V: TRBV7-2
D: NA
size: few
J: TRBJ1-2
CDR3: CASSQGLGAGYTF
DNA: TGTGCCAGCAGCCAAGGGTTGGGGGCTGGCTACACCTTC

V: TRBV12-1
D: NA
size: NA
J: TRBJ1-1
CDR3: CASSSTGQGITEAFF
DNA: TGTGCCAGCAGTTCCACGGGACAGGGAATCACTGAAGCTTTCTTT

V: TRBV5-6
D: NA
size: once
J: TRBJ1-5
CDR3: CASSYTGSNQPQHF
DNA: TGTGCCAGCAGCTATACAGGGAGCAATCAGCCCCAGCATTTT

V: TRBV24-1
D: NA
size: NA
J: TRBJ1-2
CDR3: CATRNNREGGYTF
DNA: TGTGCCACCAGGAACAACAGGGAAGGGGGCTACACCTTC

V: TRBV3-1/TRBV3-2
D: NA
size: few
J: TRBJ1-2
CDR3: CASSQGQTIYGYTF
DNA: TGTGCCAGCAGCCAAGGACAGACGATATATGGCTACACCTTC

V: TRBV18
D: TRBD2
size: NA
J: TRBJ2-3
CDR3: CASSPGGGTDTQYF
DNA: TGTGCCAGCTCACCCGGGGGGGGCACAGATACGCAGTATTTT